This paragraph reports one T cell receptor (beta chain). This specimen belongs to a study of T-cell memory formation after mild COVID-19. The germline CDR1 and CDR2 sequences are MDHEN and SYDVKM. The CDR3 sequence is 16 residues long. Trimming took 3 bases from V and 0 from J, leaving 14 bases between them. TCR alpha and TCR beta cDNA libraries carrying sample barcodes and UMIs were produced by 5'RACE using constant-segment primers. TCRdb reprocessed the 5' RACE reads via MiXCR and lists one record per CDR3 protein. Here the sample spans 110,000 or so distinct CDR3 sequences, 20% to 25% being singletons.

This receptor was taken from a man aged 18 to 29 who had mild COVID-19 (a few samples of this study predate the infection). Cell type and time point are not known. The specimen sequenced was PBMCs or a T cell subset sorted from them (not recorded which). The V and J genes are TRBV28 and TRBJ1-1; D gene ambiguous. The CDR3 DNA reads as TGTGCCAGCAGTTTTCAAGGGATTGGGATGAACACTGAAGCTTTCTTT. Protein: CASSFQGIGMNTEAFF.